The present TCR beta chain was sequenced within a study of T cells in Graves' hyperthyroidism and ophthalmopathy. Across 18 months, stable Graves' hyperthyroidism was marked by no progression to ophthalmopathy. The study excluded patients with uncontrolled infection, other autoimmune disease, pregnancy or lactation. RNA transcripts were the template for amplifying TCR beta CDR3 regions. In the first-round RT-PCR of the TCR CDR3, the HTBI primer set was used. TCRdb analysed the multiplex PCR reads with MiXCR anew, one entry per CDR3 protein. Among 300,000 to 450,000 distinct CDR3 sequences listed, 14% to 15% were seen once. There are many counts of this clonotype. CDR3 length: 14 residues. Looked up from germline, CDR1 is SNHLY and CDR2 is FYNNEI. Germline trimming cut 7 bases from V and 5 bases from J; bases unmatched to any gene: 2.

The chain joins TRBV2 to TRBJ2-1; 13 bases agree with TRBD2. Sequencing was carried out using blood. The TCR comes from a woman in her twenties or thirties with Graves' hyperthyroidism. The CDR3 loop reads CASIGLAGDNEQFF. DNA of the CDR3: TGTGCCAGCATCGGACTAGCGGGGGACAATGAGCAGTTCTTC.